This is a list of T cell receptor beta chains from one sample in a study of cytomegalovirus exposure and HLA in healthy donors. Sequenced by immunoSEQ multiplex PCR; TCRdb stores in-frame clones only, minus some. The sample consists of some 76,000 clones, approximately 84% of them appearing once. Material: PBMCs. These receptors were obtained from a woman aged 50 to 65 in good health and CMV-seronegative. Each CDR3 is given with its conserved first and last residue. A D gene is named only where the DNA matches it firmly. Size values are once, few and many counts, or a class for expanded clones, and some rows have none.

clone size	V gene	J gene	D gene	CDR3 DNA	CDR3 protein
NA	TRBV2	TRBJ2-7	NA	TGTGCCAGCAGCGAGGGAGTTCCCTACGAGCAGTACTTC	CASSEGVPYEQYF
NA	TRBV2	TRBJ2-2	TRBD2	TGTGCCAGACTAGCGACGAACACCGGGGAGCTGTTTTTT	CARLATNTGELFF
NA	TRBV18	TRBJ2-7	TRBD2	TGTGCCAGCTCACCAAATAGCGGGACTTCACACGAGCAGTACTTC	CASSPNSGTSHEQYF
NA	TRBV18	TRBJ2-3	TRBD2	TGTGCCAGCTCACCACGGTCAGCGGGAGAACTAGGGGATACGCAGTATTTT	CASSPRSAGELGDTQYF
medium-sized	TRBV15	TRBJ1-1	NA	TGTGCCACCAGACCCGGGACAACGAACACTGAAGCTTTCTTT	CATRPGTTNTEAFF
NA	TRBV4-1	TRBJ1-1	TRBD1	TGCGCCAGCAGCCCCCACGGACAGGGTCCAGACGAAGCTTTCTTT	CASSPHGQGPDEAFF
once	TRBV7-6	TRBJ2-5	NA	TGTGCCAGCAGCTTAGGGGTGGACGGCGGGGCCCAGTACTTC	CASSLGVDGGAQYF
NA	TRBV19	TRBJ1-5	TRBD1	TGTGCCAGCACACAGACAGGGGTGTTCAATCAGCCCCAGCATTTT	CASTQTGVFNQPQHF
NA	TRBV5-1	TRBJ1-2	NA	TGCGCCAGCAGCCCCAAAGTGGGAGCTGGAATCTATGGCTACACCTTC	CASSPKVGAGIYGYTF
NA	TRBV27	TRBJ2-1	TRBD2	TGTGCCAGCAGTTACCCCCCGTCGGAGCGGGGGGATGAGCAGTTCTTC	CASSYPPSERGDEQFF
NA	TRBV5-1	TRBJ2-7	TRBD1	TGCGCCAGCAGCTTCGGGACAGGGCCCTACGAGCAGTACTTC	CASSFGTGPYEQYF
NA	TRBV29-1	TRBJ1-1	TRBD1	TGCAGCGTTGACAAGAGTTGGAGGGGGCCTGGGACTGAAGCTTTCTTT	CSVDKSWRGPGTEAFF
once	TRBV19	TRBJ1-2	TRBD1	TGTGCGACTGGACAGGGGACGGGCTATGGCTACACCTTC	CATGQGTGYGYTF
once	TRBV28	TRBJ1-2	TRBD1	TGTGCCAGCAGTGCACACGACAGGGTCTATGGCTACACCTTC	CASSAHDRVYGYTF
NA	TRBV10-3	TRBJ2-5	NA	TGTGCCATAGGGGGGGGCGAGACCCAGTACTTC	CAIGGGETQYF
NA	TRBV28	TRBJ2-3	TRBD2	TGTGGAGCGGGAAGGGATACGCAGTATTTT	CGAGRDTQYF
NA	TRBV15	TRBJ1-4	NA	TGTGCCACCAGCATTGGGACTTACAATGAAAAACTGTTTTTT	CATSIGTYNEKLFF
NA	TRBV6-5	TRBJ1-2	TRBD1	TGTGCCAGCAGTTACGGACAGGGGCATGGCTACACCTTC	CASSYGQGHGYTF
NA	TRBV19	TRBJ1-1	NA	TGTGCCAGTAGTAAGACGGGAAACACTGAAGCTTTCTTT	CASSKTGNTEAFF
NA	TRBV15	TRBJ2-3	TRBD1	TGTGCCACCAGCAGAGGAGGGGGCAAGACAGATACGCAGTATTTT	CATSRGGGKTDTQYF
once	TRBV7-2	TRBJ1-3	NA	TGTGCCAGCAGCTTAATGCAGATTGATGCTGGAAACACCATATATTTT	CASSLMQIDAGNTIYF
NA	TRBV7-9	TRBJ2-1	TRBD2	TGTGCCAGCAGCTTACCACTAGCGGGAAACAATGAGCAGTTCTTC	CASSLPLAGNNEQFF
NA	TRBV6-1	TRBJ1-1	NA	TGTGCCAGCATCCGGTCCGTAGGGAGCACTGAAGCTTTCTTT	CASIRSVGSTEAFF
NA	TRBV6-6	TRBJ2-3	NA	TGTGCCAGCAGTTACCTACCACGCACAGATACGCAGTATTTT	CASSYLPRTDTQYF
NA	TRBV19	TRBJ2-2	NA	TGTGCCAGTAATCAAGGGATCGGCAGGGTTTCCACCGGGGAGCTGTTTTTT	CASNQGIGRVSTGELFF
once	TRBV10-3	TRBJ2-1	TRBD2	TGTGCCACCCGGACTAGCTTAACGGATCATGAGCAGTTCTTC	CATRTSLTDHEQFF